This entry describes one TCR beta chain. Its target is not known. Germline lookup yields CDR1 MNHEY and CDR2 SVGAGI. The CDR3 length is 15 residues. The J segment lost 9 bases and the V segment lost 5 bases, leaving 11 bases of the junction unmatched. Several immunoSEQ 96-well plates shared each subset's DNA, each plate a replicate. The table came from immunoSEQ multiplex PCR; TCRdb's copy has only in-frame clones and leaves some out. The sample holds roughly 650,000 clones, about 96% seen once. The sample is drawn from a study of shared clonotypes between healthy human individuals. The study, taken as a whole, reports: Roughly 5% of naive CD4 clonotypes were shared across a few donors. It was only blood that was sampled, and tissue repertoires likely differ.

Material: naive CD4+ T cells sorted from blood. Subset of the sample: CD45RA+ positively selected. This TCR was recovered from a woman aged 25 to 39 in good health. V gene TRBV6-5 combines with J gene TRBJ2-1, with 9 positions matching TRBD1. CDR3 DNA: TGTGCCAGCAGTGCGGACAGGGGCCAAATGGGTGAGCAGTTCTTC. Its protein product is CASSADRGQMGEQFF.